Listed here are 14 T cell receptor beta chains from one sample, sequenced in a study of T cells in Graves' hyperthyroidism and ophthalmopathy. TCR beta CDR3 regions were amplified from RNA transcripts. The TCR CDR3 was amplified in a first-round RT-PCR using the HTBI primer set. TCRdb itself ran the multiplex PCR reads through MiXCR, one entry per CDR3 protein. The sample contains around 700,000 distinct CDR3 sequences, around 19% of which appear only once. The sample was blood. These receptors were collected from a woman aged 45-60 years with Graves' hyperthyroidism that later progressed to Graves' ophthalmopathy.

CDR3 sequence reads: CASSSSGTGEKLFF. The CDR3 nucleotides are TGTGCCAGCAGTTCCTCCGGGACAGGGGAAAAACTGTTTTTT. The chain combines TRBV28 with TRBJ1-4; 9 bases map to TRBD1. With V trimmed by 4 bases and J by 8 bases, 5 bases remained unmatched. Germline CDR1 is MDHEN and CDR2 is SYDVKM. The CDR3 length is 14 residues. Full variable domain (remainder filled in from reference TRBV28 and TRBJ1-4): DVKVTQSSRYLVKRTGEKVFLECVQDMDHENMFWYRQDPGLGLRLIYFSYDVKMKEKGDIPEGYSVSREKKERFSLILESASTNQTSMYLCASSSSGTGEKLFFGSGTQLSVL.

There are many counts of this clonotype. V is TRBV20-1 and J is TRBJ1-1; TRBD1 agrees at 10 bases. After removal of 1 base from V and 4 bases from J, the junction contained 6 bases not matched to a gene. The CDR3 is made up of 15 amino acids. CDR1 DFQATT and CDR2 SNEGSKA come from the germline V gene (reference sequence). CDR3 sequence reads: CSARGQGAVGTEAFF. The DNA for the CDR3 is TGCAGTGCTAGAGGACAGGGGGCGGTTGGCACTGAAGCTTTCTTT.

This rearrangement joins TRBV30 to TRBJ1-2; 8 bases match TRBD1. Germline assignment: CDR1 GTSNPN and CDR2 SVGIG (reference sequence). This CDR3 spans 14 amino acids. V lost 7 bases, J lost 5 bases, and 12 bases stayed unmatched. The CDR3 spells CALGAGTGYYGYTF. CDR3 DNA sequence: TGTGCCTTGGGGGCCGGGACAGGATATTATGGCTACACCTTC.

This chain joins TRBV19 and TRBJ2-6, with D uncertain. This CDR3 region has 14 residues. CDR1 LNHDA and CDR2 SQIVND come from the germline V gene (reference sequence). The V gene lost 3 bases and the J gene lost 1 base, with 4 bases spanning the gap. The CDR3 spells CASSMASGANVLTF. CDR3 DNA: TGTGCCAGTAGTATGGCTTCTGGGGCCAACGTCCTGACTTTC.

Ten or more counts support this clonotype. J is TRBJ1-1 and V is TRBV5-1; the D is unclear. The germline V gene encodes CDR1 SGHRS and CDR2 YFSETQ. The length of the CDR3 is 16 residues. The V end lost 1 base, the J end lost 0 bases, and 13 bases lay between the germline ends. The CDR3 region is CASSLQIGNLNTEAFF. CDR3 sequence (DNA): TGCGCCAGCAGCTTGCAGATCGGAAACTTGAACACTGAAGCTTTCTTT.

The chain uses TRBV4-1 and TRBJ1-4; TRBD1 matches at 7 bases. The J segment lost 7 bases and the V segment lost 0 bases, leaving 17 bases of the junction unmatched. The CDR3 is made up of 19 amino acids. Looked up from germline, CDR1 is MGHRA and CDR2 is YSYEKL. The chain's CDR3 is CASSQEPGQPRYGGEKLFF. The CDR3 bases are TGCGCCAGCAGCCAAGAGCCGGGACAGCCCCGTTATGGAGGTGAAAAACTGTTTTTT.

Note on this clonotype: One base away lies a much larger clone, so this may be a sequencing read error. The chain joins TRBV18 to TRBJ1-1, with TRBD1 as a possible D gene (5 bases). The length of the CDR3 is 14 residues. CDR1 and CDR2 from the germline V gene are KGHSH and LQKENI. The CDR3 loop is CTSSRTQLNTEAFF. As DNA, the CDR3 is TGTACCAGCTCCAGGACACAACTAAACACTGAAGCTTTCTTT. Looking up the rest from reference TRBV18 and TRBJ1-1 gives the full variable domain: NAGVMQNPRHLVRRRGQEARLRCSPMKGHSHVYWYRQLPEEGLKFMVYLQKENIIDESGMPKERFSAEFPKEGPSILRIQQVVRGDSAAYFCTSSRTQLNTEAFFGQGTRLTVV.

In its sample, this clonotype was seen a few times. One end of the junction is discordant with germline, which a read error may explain. The chain links TRBV10-3 to TRBJ1-4; 8 bases are a match to TRBD1. This CDR3 has 15 residues. The V gene's germline CDR1 is ENHRY and CDR2 SYGVKD. As DNA, the CDR3 is TGTGACATCAGTGAAGCCGGGACAGGAGGTGAAAAACTGTTTTTT. It is translated as CDISEAGTGGEKLFF.

This clonotype came up a few times. The rearrangement uses TRBV6-1 and TRBJ1-1; 8 bases fit TRBD1. Germline trimming cut 7 bases from V and 4 bases from J; bases unmatched to any gene: 8. The germline CDR1 and CDR2 sequences are MNHNS and SASEGT. The CDR3 extends over 14 amino acids. CDR3 sequence reads: CASNSGGGGTEAFF. The CDR3 bases are TGTGCCAGCAATTCAGGGGGCGGTGGCACTGAAGCTTTCTTT.

The chain links TRBV20-1 to TRBJ1-1; D is uncertain. This CDR3 comprises 15 residues. Between the trimmed V and J ends, which lost 0 bases and 0 bases, there was a span of 11 bases. Germline V gene data show CDR1 as DFQATT and CDR2 as SNEGSKA (reference sequence). CDR3 sequence: CSARDLGSMNTEAFF. The CDR3 DNA reads TGCAGTGCTAGAGATCTGGGCAGCATGAACACTGAAGCTTTCTTT.

The rearrangement joins TRBV19 to TRBJ2-7; D is unresolved. Trimming took 1 base from V and 1 from J, leaving 5 bases between them. Germline V gene lookup returns CDR1 LNHDA and CDR2 SQIVND (reference sequence). The CDR3 extends over 13 amino acids. The CDR3 protein is CASSIARSYEQYF. CDR3 nucleotides: TGTGCCAGTAGTATAGCCAGATCCTACGAGCAGTACTTC. Together with reference TRBV19 and TRBJ2-7, the CDR3 gives the full variable domain: DGGITQSPKYLFRKEGQNVTLSCEQNLNHDAMYWYRQDPGQGLRLIYYSQIVNDFQKGDIAEGYSVSREKKESFPLTVTSAQKNPTAFYLCASSIARSYEQYFGPGTRLTVT.

The rearrangement links TRBV30 to TRBJ1-3; a weak D match, TRBD1 (6 bases). CDR3 length equals 12 residues. Germline lookup yields CDR1 GTSNPN and CDR2 SVGIG (reference sequence). The V and J ends lost 2 bases and 7 bases respectively, with 9 bases between them. This chain's CDR3 is CAWSPGANTIYF. CDR3 sequence (DNA): TGTGCCTGGAGTCCAGGGGCGAACACCATATATTTT.

This clonotype appeared a few times. At one boundary the junction diverges from the germline segment, which might be a read error. J is TRBJ2-5 and V is TRBV7-7; D call uncertain. The CDR3 is 15 residues long. Germline lookup yields CDR1 SSHAT and CDR2 FNYEAQ (reference sequence). The CDR3 region has the DNA TGTGCTAGCAGCCGACTCAGAGGACCGCAAGAGACCCAGTACTTC. It specifies CASSRLRGPQETQYF.

This clonotype has a count of ten or more. The V call is TRBV2, the J call TRBJ2-1; 12 positions agree with TRBD1. The CDR3 has 20 residues. In germline, CDR1 is SNHLY, CDR2 FYNNEI. Trimming took 0 bases from V and 1 from J; bases not matched to a gene: 10. CDR3 sequence (DNA): TGTGCCAGCAGTGAAGCGACAGGGACAGGGGGCTTCGGTTCCTACAATGAGCAGTTCTTC. This translates into CASSEATGTGGFGSYNEQFF.